Listed below are T cell receptor beta chains from one sample, sequenced in a study of shared clonotypes between healthy human individuals. Libraries were prepared by immunoSEQ multiplex PCR; TCRdb keeps only in-frame clonotypes and omits some of them. The sample yields hundreds of thousands of clones, around three quarters seen once. Input material: PBMCs. The receptors originated from a woman aged 40 to 50 in good health. Some clones in this sample may be carry-over from other donors' samples. Each CDR3 is given with its conserved first and last residue. Each record gives: J gene, V gene, CDR3 protein.

>TRBJ1-1|TRBV30
CAWGQLNTEAFF
>TRBJ1-1|TRBV2
CASSIDRNTEAFF
>TRBJ2-5|TRBV5-6
CASSVTGTGVGETQYF
>TRBJ2-7|TRBV18
CASSQGQVYEQYF
>TRBJ2-1|TRBV19
CASRRLADYNEQFF
>TRBJ1-5|TRBV6-5
CASSEGTKEQPQHF
>TRBJ1-1|TRBV29-1
CSVEQGADTEAFF
>TRBJ1-2|TRBV19
CASRRTESDYGYTF
>TRBJ1-5|TRBV15
CATSRGQGRWNQPQHF
>TRBJ2-5|TRBV5-4
CASSLNVEETQYF
>TRBJ1-2|TRBV28
CASSLTRTAAGYTF
>TRBJ2-3|TRBV28
CASSPGTPATDTQYF
>TRBJ2-5|TRBV7-9
CASSLGATGAETQYF
>TRBJ2-5|TRBV5-6
CASSLDGRPVGETQYF
>TRBJ2-3|TRBV28
CASSTSGLSTDTQYF
>TRBJ2-7|TRBV29-1
CSVTIGGSYEQYF
>TRBJ2-7|TRBV6-1
CASSPRDRGREQYF
>TRBJ2-1|TRBV15
CATSATLLAGMSSYNEQFF
>TRBJ1-1|TRBV29-1
CSVALGENTEAFF
>TRBJ2-7|TRBV19
CASSISVGNSYEQYF
>TRBJ2-1|TRBV27
CASSPLRFSYNEQFF
>TRBJ2-3|TRBV7-2
CASSLSSTSATDTQYF
>TRBJ2-2|TRBV2
CASSVGGPRWLFF
>TRBJ2-3|TRBV27
CASSLAGGPIGTQYF